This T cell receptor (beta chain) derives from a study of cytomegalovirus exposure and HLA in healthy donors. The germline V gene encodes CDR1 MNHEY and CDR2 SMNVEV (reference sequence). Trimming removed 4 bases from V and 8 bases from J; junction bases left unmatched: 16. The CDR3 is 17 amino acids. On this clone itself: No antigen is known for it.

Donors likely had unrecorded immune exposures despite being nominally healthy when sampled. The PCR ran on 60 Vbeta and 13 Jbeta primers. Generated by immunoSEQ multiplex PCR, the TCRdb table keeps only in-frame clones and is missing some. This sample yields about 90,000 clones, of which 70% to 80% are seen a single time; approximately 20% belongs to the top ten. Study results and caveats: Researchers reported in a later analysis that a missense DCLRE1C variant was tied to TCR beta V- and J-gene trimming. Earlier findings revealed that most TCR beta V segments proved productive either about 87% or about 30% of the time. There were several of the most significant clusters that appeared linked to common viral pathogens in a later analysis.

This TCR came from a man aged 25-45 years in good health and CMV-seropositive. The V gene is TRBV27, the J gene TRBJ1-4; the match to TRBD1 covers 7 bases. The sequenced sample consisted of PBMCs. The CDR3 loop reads CASSSKTGRRVEEKLFF. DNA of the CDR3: TGTGCCAGCAGTTCTAAGACAGGGCGGAGAGTTGAGGAAAAACTGTTTTTT.